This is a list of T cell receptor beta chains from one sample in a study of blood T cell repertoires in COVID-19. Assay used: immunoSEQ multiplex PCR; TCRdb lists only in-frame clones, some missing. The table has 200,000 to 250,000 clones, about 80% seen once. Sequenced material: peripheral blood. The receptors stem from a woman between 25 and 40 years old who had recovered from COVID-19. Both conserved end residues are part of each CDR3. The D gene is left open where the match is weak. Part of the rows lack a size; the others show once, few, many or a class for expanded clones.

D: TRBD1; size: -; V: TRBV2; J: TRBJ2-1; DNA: TGTGCCAGCAAGCGGGACAGGGGCAATGAGCAGTTCTTC; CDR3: CASKRDRGNEQFF
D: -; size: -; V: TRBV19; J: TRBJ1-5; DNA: TGTGCCAGTAGTCCCCCGGGGGGGTATCTTCAGCCCCAGCATTTT; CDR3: CASSPPGGYLQPQHF
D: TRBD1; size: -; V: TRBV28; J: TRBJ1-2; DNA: TGTGCCAGCAGTTTTGGAGACAGGGGAGGCTATGGCTACACCTTC; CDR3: CASSFGDRGGYGYTF
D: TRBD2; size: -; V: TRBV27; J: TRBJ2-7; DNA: TGTGCCAGCAGTTTTAGCGGGAGTGCATCCTACGAGCAGTACTTC; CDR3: CASSFSGSASYEQYF
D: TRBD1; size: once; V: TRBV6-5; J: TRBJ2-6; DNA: TGTGCCAGCAGCCAAGGACAGGGCCGGGCCAACGTCCTGACTTTC; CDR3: CASSQGQGRANVLTF
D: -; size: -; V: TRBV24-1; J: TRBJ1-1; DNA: TGTGCCACCAGTGGGGACACGATAGAAAAGAACACTGAAGCTTTCTTT; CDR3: CATSGDTIEKNTEAFF
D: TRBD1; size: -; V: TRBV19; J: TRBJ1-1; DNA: TGTGCCAGTAGCCAGGGGGCAGACCTCGGTTGGGCTTTCTTT; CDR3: CASSQGADLGWAFF
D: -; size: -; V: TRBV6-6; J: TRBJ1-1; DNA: TGTGCCAGCAGCTCCTGGGAGGGTAACACTGAAGCTTTCTTT; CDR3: CASSSWEGNTEAFF
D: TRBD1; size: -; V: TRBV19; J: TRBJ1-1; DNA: TGTGCCAGTAGTATAGTCCGGTGGGGAACAACAGGGGTGAACACTGAAGCTTTCTTT; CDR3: CASSIVRWGTTGVNTEAFF
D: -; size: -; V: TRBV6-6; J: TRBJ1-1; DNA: TGTGCCAGCAGTTATTCGGGGGGGGAAGCTTTCTTT; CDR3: CASSYSGGEAFF
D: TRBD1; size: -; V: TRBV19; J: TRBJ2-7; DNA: TGTCCCTTAACCACGCCGGGACAGGGGATCTACGAGCAGTACTTC; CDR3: CPLTTPGQGIYEQYF
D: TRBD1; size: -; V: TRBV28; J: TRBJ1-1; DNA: TGTGCCAGCAGCCCGGGACAGGGGGCCGCTGGAGCTTTCTTT; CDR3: CASSPGQGAAGAFF
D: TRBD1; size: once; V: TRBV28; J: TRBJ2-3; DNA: TGTGCCAGCACGACGACAGGGCTCACAGATACGCAGTATTTT; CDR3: CASTTTGLTDTQYF
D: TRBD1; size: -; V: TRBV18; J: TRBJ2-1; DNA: TGTGCCAGCTTCCGGGACAGAGCATACAATGAGCAGTTCTTC; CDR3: CASFRDRAYNEQFF